The next 5 T cell receptor beta chains were all read from a single sample in a study of technical replicates of blood from a few donors. Sequencing was performed with immunoSEQ multiplex PCR; in TCRdb, only in-frame clones are kept and a portion is missing. The sample includes around 80,000 clones, 95% to 98% of them seen just once. Source material: T cells isolated from PBMCs. All receptors derive from a human donor in good health.

The chain has TRBV12-2 and TRBJ2-4; TRBD1, the D gene given by the table, was not confirmed from the DNA. TRBV12-2 is an annotated pseudogene. The CDR3 is 15 residues long. The CDR3 DNA sequence: TGTGCAAGTCGCGTACGGGACAGCTTAGAAAACATTCAGTACTTC. This encodes CASRVRDSLENIQYF.

The chain carries TRBV4-2 and TRBJ1-4; no clear D gene. Per the germline V gene, CDR1 is LGHNA and CDR2 is YNFKEQ. The CDR3 length is 11 residues. Trimming removed 2 bases from V and 11 bases from J, with 6 bases in between. CDR3 DNA sequence: TGTGCCAGCAGCCAAAACACCAAACTGTTTTTT. Encoded protein: CASSQNTKLFF.

This sequence joins TRBV2 and TRBJ2-1, with 7 bases matching TRBD1. V gave up 4 bases and J gave up 3 bases; unmatched junction bases: 3. This CDR3 contains 14 residues. CDR1 is SNHLY and CDR2 is FYNNEI in the germline V gene. This chain's CDR3 is CASSGDSLYNEQFF. The CDR3, as DNA: TGTGCCAGCAGTGGGGACAGCCTCTACAATGAGCAGTTCTTC. Full variable domain (missing parts from reference TRBV2 and TRBJ2-1): EPEVTQTPSHQVTQMGQEVILRCVPISNHLYFYWYRQILGQKVEFLVSFYNNEISEKSEIFDDQFSVERPDGSNFTLKIRSTKLEDSAMYFCASSGDSLYNEQFFGPGTRLTVL.

CDR3 nucleotides: TGTGCCAGCAAGGTAGAACGGGACCAAGAGACCCAGTACTTC. The encoded protein is CASKVERDQETQYF. The chain is built from TRBV2 and TRBJ2-5; no definite D call. Germline V gene lookup returns CDR1 SNHLY and CDR2 FYNNEI. Trimming removed 7 bases from V and 0 bases from J, with 12 bases in between. This CDR3 is 14 amino acids long.

J is TRBJ1-3 and V is TRBV15; no reliable D call. Trimming left V 5 bases short and J 4 bases short, with 9 bases between. Germline CDR1 is LNHNV and CDR2 is YYDKDF (reference sequence). The CDR3 contains 13 residues. The CDR3 here is CATSPAPGNTIYF. The CDR3 DNA reads TGTGCCACCAGCCCTGCGCCCGGAAACACCATATATTTT.